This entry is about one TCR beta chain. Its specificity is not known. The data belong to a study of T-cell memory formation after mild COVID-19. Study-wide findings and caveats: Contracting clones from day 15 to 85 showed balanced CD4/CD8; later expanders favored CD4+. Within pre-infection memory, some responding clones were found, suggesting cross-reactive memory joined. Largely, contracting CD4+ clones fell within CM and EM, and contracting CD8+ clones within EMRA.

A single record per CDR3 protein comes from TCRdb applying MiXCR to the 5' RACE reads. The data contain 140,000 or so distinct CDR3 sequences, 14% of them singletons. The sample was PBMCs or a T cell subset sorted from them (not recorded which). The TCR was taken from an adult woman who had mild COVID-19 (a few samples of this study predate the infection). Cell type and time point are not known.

The CDR3 reads CASSGTSGSSYNEQFF. The CDR3 nucleotides read TGTGCCAGCAGCGGGACTAGCGGAAGCTCCTACAATGAGCAGTTCTTC. The V call is TRBV6-5, the J call TRBJ2-1; TRBD2 aligns across 11 bases. Germline loops: CDR1 MNHEY, CDR2 SVGAGI. The CDR3 spans 16 residues. V trimming: 6 bases; J trimming: 0 bases; junction bases outside the gene matches: 4.